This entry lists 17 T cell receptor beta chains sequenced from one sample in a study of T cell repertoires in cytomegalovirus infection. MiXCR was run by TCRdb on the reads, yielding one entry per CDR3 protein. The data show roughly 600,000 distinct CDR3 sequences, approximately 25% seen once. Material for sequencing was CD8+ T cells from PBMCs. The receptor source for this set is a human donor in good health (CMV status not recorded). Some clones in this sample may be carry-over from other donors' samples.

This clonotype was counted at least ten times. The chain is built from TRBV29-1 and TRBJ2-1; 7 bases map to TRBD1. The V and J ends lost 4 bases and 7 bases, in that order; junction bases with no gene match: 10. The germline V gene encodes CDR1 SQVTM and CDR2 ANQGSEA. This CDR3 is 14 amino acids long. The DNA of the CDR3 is TGCAGCGTTGGAAAGGGGGCAACGGAAAATGAGCAGTTCTTC. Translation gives CSVGKGATENEQFF.

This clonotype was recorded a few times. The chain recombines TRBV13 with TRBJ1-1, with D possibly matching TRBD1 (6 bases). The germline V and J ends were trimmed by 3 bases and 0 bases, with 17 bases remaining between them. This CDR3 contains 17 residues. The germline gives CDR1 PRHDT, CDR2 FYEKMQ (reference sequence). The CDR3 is CASSFSVGGGLNTEAFF. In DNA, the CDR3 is TGTGCCAGCAGCTTTTCCGTAGGGGGGGGGCTGAACACTGAAGCTTTCTTT. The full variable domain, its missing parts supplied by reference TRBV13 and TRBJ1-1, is AAGVIQSPRHLIKEKRETATLKCYPIPRHDTVYWYQQGPGQDPQFLISFYEKMQSDKGSIPDRFSAQQFSDYHSELNMSSLELGDSALYFCASSFSVGGGLNTEAFFGQGTRLTVV.

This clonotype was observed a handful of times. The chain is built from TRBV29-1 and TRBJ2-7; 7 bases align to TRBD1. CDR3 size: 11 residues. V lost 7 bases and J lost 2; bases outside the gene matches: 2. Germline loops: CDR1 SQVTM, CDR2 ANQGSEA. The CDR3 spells CSAGTAYEQYF. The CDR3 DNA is TGCAGCGCGGGGACAGCCTACGAGCAGTACTTC.

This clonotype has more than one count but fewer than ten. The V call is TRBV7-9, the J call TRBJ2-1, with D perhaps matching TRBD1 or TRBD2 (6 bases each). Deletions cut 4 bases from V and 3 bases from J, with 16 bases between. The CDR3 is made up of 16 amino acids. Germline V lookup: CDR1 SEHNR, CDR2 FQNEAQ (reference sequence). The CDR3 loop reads CASSSKGGPYYNEQFF. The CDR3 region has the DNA TGTGCCAGCAGCTCTAAGGGGGGCCCCTACTACAATGAGCAGTTCTTC.

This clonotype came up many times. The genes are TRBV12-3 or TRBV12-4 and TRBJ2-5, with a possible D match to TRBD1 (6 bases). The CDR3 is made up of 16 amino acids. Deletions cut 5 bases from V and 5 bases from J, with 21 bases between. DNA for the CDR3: TGTGCCAGCAGTCTCACGGGCTTCCAGGGGTCGGAGACCCAGTACTTC. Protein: CASSLTGFQGSETQYF.

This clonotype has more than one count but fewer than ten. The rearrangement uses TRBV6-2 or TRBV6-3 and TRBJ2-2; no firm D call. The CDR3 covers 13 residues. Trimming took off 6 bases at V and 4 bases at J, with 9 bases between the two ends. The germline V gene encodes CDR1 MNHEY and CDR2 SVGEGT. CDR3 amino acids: CASRPPGTGELFF. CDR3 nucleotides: TGTGCCAGCAGACCCCCTGGCACCGGGGAGCTGTTTTTT.

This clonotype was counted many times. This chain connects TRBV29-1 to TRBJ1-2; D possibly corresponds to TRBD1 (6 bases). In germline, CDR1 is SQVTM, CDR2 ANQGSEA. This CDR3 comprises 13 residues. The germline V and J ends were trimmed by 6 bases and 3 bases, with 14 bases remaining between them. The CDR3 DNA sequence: TGCAGCGTCTGGTCGTCAGGGGACTATGGCTACACCTTC. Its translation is CSVWSSGDYGYTF.

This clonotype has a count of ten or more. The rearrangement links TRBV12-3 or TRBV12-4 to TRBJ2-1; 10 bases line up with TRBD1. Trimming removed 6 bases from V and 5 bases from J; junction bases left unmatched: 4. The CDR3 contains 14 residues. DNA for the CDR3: TGTGCCAGCAGGGAGGACAGGGGGGACAATGAGCAGTTCTTC. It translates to CASREDRGDNEQFF.

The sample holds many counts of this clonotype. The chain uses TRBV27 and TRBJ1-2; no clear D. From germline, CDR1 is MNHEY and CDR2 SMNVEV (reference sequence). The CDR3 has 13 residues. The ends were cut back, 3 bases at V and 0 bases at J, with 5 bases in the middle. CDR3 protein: CASSFWPNYGYTF. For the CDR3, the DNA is TGTGCCAGCAGTTTCTGGCCTAACTATGGCTACACCTTC.

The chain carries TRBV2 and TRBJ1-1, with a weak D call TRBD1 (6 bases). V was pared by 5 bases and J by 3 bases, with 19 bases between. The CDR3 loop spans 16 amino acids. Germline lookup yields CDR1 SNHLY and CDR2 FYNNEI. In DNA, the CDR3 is TGTGCCAGCAGTAGGGACAAAAAATTGCCTTACACTGAAGCTTTCTTT. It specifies CASSRDKKLPYTEAFF. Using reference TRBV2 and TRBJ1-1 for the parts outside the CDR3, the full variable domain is EPEVTQTPSHQVTQMGQEVILRCVPISNHLYFYWYRQILGQKVEFLVSFYNNEISEKSEIFDDQFSVERPDGSNFTLKIRSTKLEDSAMYFCASSRDKKLPYTEAFFGQGTRLTVV.

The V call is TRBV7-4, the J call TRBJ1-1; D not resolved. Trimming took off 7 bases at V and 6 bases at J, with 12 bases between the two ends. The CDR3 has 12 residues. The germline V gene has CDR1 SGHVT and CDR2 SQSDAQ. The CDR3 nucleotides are TGTGCCAGCACCTCCATAGACCCTGAAGCTTTCTTT. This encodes CASTSIDPEAFF.

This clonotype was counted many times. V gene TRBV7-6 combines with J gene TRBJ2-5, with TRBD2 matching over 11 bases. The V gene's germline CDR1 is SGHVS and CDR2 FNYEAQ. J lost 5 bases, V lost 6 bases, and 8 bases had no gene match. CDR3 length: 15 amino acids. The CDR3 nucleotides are TGTGCCAGCAGTAGACTAGCGGGGACGGTTGAGACCCAGTACTTC. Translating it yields CASSRLAGTVETQYF. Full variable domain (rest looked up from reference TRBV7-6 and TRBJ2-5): GAGVSQSPRYKVTKRGQDVALRCDPISGHVSLYWYRQALGQGPEFLTYFNYEAQQDKSGLPNDRFSAERPEGSISTLTIQRTEQRDSAMYRCASSRLAGTVETQYFGPGTRLLVL.

The CDR3 here is CASSQDVTGAAGANVLTF. Here the CDR3 DNA reads TGTGCCAGCAGCCAAGATGTTACGGGGGCTGCTGGGGCCAACGTCCTGACTTTC. The genes are TRBV4-2 and TRBJ2-6, with D perhaps given as TRBD1 or TRBD2 (6 bases each). Germline-derived CDR1 and CDR2 are LGHNA and YNFKEQ. V gave up 0 bases and J gave up 2 bases, with 14 bases separating them. CDR3 length: 18 amino acids.

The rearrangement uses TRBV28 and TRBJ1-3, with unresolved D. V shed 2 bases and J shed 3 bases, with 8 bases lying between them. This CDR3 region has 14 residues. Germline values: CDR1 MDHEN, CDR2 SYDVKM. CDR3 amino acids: CASSLINGGNTIYF. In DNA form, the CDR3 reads TGTGCCAGCAGTTTAATTAACGGTGGAAACACCATATATTTT. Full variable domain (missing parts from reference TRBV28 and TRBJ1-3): DVKVTQSSRYLVKRTGEKVFLECVQDMDHENMFWYRQDPGLGLRLIYFSYDVKMKEKGDIPEGYSVSREKKERFSLILESASTNQTSMYLCASSLINGGNTIYFGEGSWLTVV.

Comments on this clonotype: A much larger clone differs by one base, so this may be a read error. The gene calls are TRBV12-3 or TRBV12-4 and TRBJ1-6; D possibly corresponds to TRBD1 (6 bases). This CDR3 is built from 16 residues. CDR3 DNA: TGTGCCAGCAGCTTTCGGATAGGGGGTTCGGTTTCACCCTTCCACTTT. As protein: CASSFRIGGSVSPFHF.

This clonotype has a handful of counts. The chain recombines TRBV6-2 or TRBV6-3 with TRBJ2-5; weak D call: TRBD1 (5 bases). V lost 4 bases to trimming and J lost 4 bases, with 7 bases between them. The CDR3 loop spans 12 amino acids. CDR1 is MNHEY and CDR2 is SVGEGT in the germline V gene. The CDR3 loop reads CASSWQGETQYF. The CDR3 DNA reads TGTGCCAGCAGTTGGCAGGGAGAGACCCAGTACTTC.

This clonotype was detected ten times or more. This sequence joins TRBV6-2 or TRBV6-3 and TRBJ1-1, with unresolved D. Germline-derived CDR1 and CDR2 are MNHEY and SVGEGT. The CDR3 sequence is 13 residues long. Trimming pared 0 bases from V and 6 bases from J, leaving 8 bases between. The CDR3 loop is CASSYSSGAEAFF. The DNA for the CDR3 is TGTGCCAGCAGTTACTCGTCTGGAGCTGAAGCTTTCTTT.